The T cell receptor beta chain under discussion was sequenced for a study of cytomegalovirus exposure and HLA in healthy donors. Study-level results: Near-uniform donor sequencing depth was presumed by presence/absence analyses. Sequencing likely produced, as an artifact, a cluster of highly shared sequence variants.

Amplification used 60 Vbeta primers and 13 Jbeta primers. The protocol was immunoSEQ multiplex PCR, while the TCRdb copy is restricted to in-frame clones and leaves out a portion. The sample has approximately 79,000 clones, almost 80% seen once; the top ten hold around a fifth. Everyone who donated was a healthy bone marrow donor. V was cut by 5 bases and J by 0 bases, with 16 bases left in between. Germline V gene data show CDR1 as SEHNR and CDR2 as FQNEAQ (reference sequence). CDR3 length equals 16 residues. This clone was found a few times. Its antigen remains unknown. The chain has TRBV7-9 and TRBJ1-2; perhaps TRBD1 as D (5 bases). The source material was PBMCs. The sequence was collected from a woman aged 40 to 50 in good health and CMV-seropositive. The CDR3 nucleotides read TGTGCCAGCAGCCCCCGGCAGGGTTCGACTAACTATGGCTACACCTTC. Translating gives CASSPRQGSTNYGYTF. The full variable domain, in which reference TRBV7-9 and TRBJ1-2 provide the parts outside the CDR3, is DTGVSQNPRHKITKRGQNVTFRCDPISEHNRLYWYRQTLGQGPEFLTYFQNEAQLEKSRLLSDRFSAERPKGSFSTLEIQRTEQGDSAMYLCASSPRQGSTNYGYTFGSGTRLTVV.